This T cell receptor beta chain derives from a study of CD8 T cells in ankylosing spondylitis. To note about this clonotype: Its specificity is not known.

As the method for making TCR beta libraries, quantitative 5'-RACE with molecular barcodes was used. TCRdb ran MiXCR on the 5' RACE reads and lists one entry per CDR3 protein. The sample records 35,000 to 40,000 distinct CDR3 sequences, 16% being singletons. The V gene lost 7 bases and the J gene lost 2 bases, with 21 bases spanning the gap. The CDR3 has 17 residues. General study results and limits: Characteristic, it appeared, of ankylosing spondylitis blood was a TCR beta motif of several highly homologous variants. Clones linked to disease were reported to show significant enrichment in matched ankylosing spondylitis synovial fluid. Some motif variants were previously reported in reactive arthritis synovial fluid and blood.

Sequencing was carried out using blood. J is TRBJ1-3 and V is TRBV12-3 or TRBV12-4; D gene uncertain. This sequence originates from a male donor with ankylosing spondylitis or in good health (not recorded which). CDR3 in amino acids: CASIPAGWGSAGNTIYF. The CDR3 nucleotides are TGTGCCAGCATCCCCGCCGGATGGGGATCTGCTGGAAACACCATATATTTT.